These 18 T cell receptor beta chains came from one sample sequenced in a study of human T cells and chemical hapten exposure. Time point reported: pre-sensitization, week 0. As to treatment: therapeutic diphenylcyclopropenone sensitization with weekly scalp DPC. TCRdb re-called the RACE reads with MiXCR, one entry per CDR3 protein. The sample shows about 180,000 distinct CDR3 sequences, 30% of them seen only once. The sample was whole blood, taken in connection with sensitization to the hapten diphenylcyclopropenone (DPC). These receptors were obtained from a woman in her thirties with alopecia areata. Some clones in this sample may be carry-over from other donors' samples.

This clonotype came up a few times. J is TRBJ1-6 and V is TRBV3-1; D gene unclear. CDR1 is LGHDT and CDR2 is YNNKEL in the germline V gene (reference sequence). Trimming took off 1 base at V and 7 bases at J, with 11 bases between the two ends. The CDR3 totals 15 residues. CDR3 region: CASSQGRAENSPLHF. In nucleotides, the CDR3 is TGTGCCAGCAGCCAAGGGCGGGCGGAGAATTCACCCCTCCACTTT.

The chain links TRBV5-1 to TRBJ1-2; 9 nucleotides line up with TRBD1. The trim removed 3 bases at V and 3 bases at J, leaving 3 bases unmatched. This CDR3 region has 14 residues. Germline V gene data show CDR1 as SGHRS and CDR2 as YFSETQ. The CDR3 DNA follows: TGCGCCAGCAGCTATCGGACAGGGGACTATGGCTACACCTTC. This translates into CASSYRTGDYGYTF.

The chain uses TRBV7-2 and TRBJ2-5; D unresolved. CDR1 and CDR2 from the germline V gene are SGHTA and FQGNSA. Between the trimmed V and J ends, which lost 6 bases and 5 bases, there was a span of 7 bases. The length of the CDR3 is 11 residues. DNA for the CDR3: TGTGCCAGCAGTAGCATGGAGACCCAGTACTTC. Residues: CASSSMETQYF.

This chain joins TRBV29-1 and TRBJ1-1; the D gene is possibly TRBD1 (5 bases). The germline V gene has CDR1 SQVTM and CDR2 ANQGSEA. This CDR3 has 14 amino acids. The V and J ends lost 0 bases and 3 bases respectively, with 11 bases between them. The CDR3 nucleotides read TGCAGCGTTGAAGATGGGGACGGTTACACTGAAGCTTTCTTT. Its translation: CSVEDGDGYTEAFF.

The chain uses TRBV29-1 and TRBJ2-1; TRBD2 agrees at 10 bases. Germline loops: CDR1 SQVTM, CDR2 ANQGSEA. This CDR3 is 14 amino acids long. V was pared by 7 bases and J by 4 bases, with 7 bases of the junction left unmatched. The CDR3 region has the DNA TGCAGCGCGCTACTAGCGGGGCGATACAATGAGCAGTTCTTC. As protein: CSALLAGRYNEQFF.

This clonotype was observed a handful of times. The chain links TRBV20-1 to TRBJ2-1; the match to TRBD2 covers 10 bases. Looked up from germline, CDR1 is DFQATT and CDR2 is SNEGSKA (reference sequence). J lost 3 bases, V lost 0 bases, and 5 bases had no gene match. This CDR3 contains 16 residues. The DNA of the CDR3 is TGCAGTGCTAGAGAGTTAGCGGGGGGCCACTACAATGAGCAGTTCTTC. Protein product: CSARELAGGHYNEQFF.

This clonotype has only a few counts. The gene calls are TRBV4-2 and TRBJ1-6; TRBD1 might be the D (6 bases). V was shortened by 5 bases and J by 1 base, with 18 bases between the two germline ends. The germline V gene encodes CDR1 LGHNA and CDR2 YNFKEQ. The CDR3 runs to 18 residues. The CDR3 is CASSFDRKGWSYNSPLHF. In nucleotides, the CDR3 is TGTGCCAGCAGCTTTGACAGGAAGGGATGGTCCTATAATTCACCCCTCCACTTT.

V is TRBV12-3 or TRBV12-4 and J is TRBJ2-5; D might be TRBD1 (5 bases). The V end lost 5 bases, the J end lost 1 base, and 8 bases lay between the germline ends. The CDR3 has 13 residues. DNA for the CDR3: TGTGCCAGCAGTCTCAGGGCCCAAGAGACCCAGTACTTC. The encoded protein is CASSLRAQETQYF.

By proportion, this clonotype is large. The rearrangement links TRBV29-1 to TRBJ2-5; 8 positions agree with TRBD2. The V gene's germline CDR1 is SQVTM and CDR2 ANQGSEA. Losses at the gene ends were 3 bases for V and 5 bases for J; bases not matched to a gene: 14. This CDR3 region has 16 residues. The CDR3 sequence is CSVETVAGYSDETQYF. The CDR3 coding sequence is TGCAGCGTTGAGACCGTAGCGGGGTACTCTGACGAGACCCAGTACTTC.

In this sample, this clonotype turned up once. The rearrangement links TRBV5-8 to TRBJ1-2; D gene ambiguous. The CDR3 consists of 16 residues. V lost 0 bases to trimming and J lost 3 bases, with 15 bases between them. CDR1 and CDR2 (germline): SGHTS, YDEGEE. CDR3 sequence: CASSLVSDPVYYGYTF. In DNA form, the CDR3 reads TGTGCCAGCAGCTTGGTGTCAGACCCGGTTTACTATGGCTACACCTTC. The full variable domain, in which reference TRBV5-8 and TRBJ1-2 provide the parts outside the CDR3, is EAGVTQSPTHLIKTRGQQATLRCSPISGHTSVYWYQQALGLGLQFLLWYDEGEERNRGNFPPRFSGRQFPNYSSELNVNALELEDSALYLCASSLVSDPVYYGYTFGSGTRLTVV.

The chain links TRBV7-2 to TRBJ1-4, with 8 bases aligning to TRBD1. This CDR3 region has 15 residues. Germline V CDR1 and CDR2: SGHTA, FQGNSA. After removal of 0 bases from V and 7 bases from J, the junction contained 4 bases not matched to a gene. For the CDR3, the DNA is TGTGCCAGCAGCTTAGCGACAGGGGTGGCTGAAAAACTGTTTTTT. It is translated as CASSLATGVAEKLFF.

This clonotype was counted a few times. The V and J genes are TRBV20-1 and TRBJ2-3; 7 nucleotides line up with TRBD2. The CDR3 covers 12 residues. Germline V gene data show CDR1 as DFQATT and CDR2 as SNEGSKA (reference sequence). Unmatched junction bases numbered 7, after V lost 7 bases and J lost 6 bases. The CDR3 nucleotides are TGCAGTGAGGGGAGCGGGACGGATACGCAGTATTTT. This translates into CSEGSGTDTQYF.

This clonotype was counted a few times. This chain joins TRBV4-1 and TRBJ2-7; D gene unclear. The CDR3 sequence is 12 residues long. The germline gives CDR1 MGHRA, CDR2 YSYEKL. Trimming stripped 1 base from V and 6 bases from J, with 7 bases between. CDR3 bases: TGCGCCAGCAGCCAAGTGGGCGTCGAGCAGTACTTC. Translation: CASSQVGVEQYF.

The rearrangement links TRBV20-1 to TRBJ1-1, with TRBD1 as a possible D gene (6 bases). The CDR3 runs 12 residues. Germline V gene lookup returns CDR1 DFQATT and CDR2 SNEGSKA (reference sequence). Trimming took 6 bases from V and 1 from J, leaving 9 bases between them. Here the CDR3 DNA reads TGCAGTGCACAGGGACAGAACACTGAAGCTTTCTTT. As protein: CSAQGQNTEAFF.

The gene calls are TRBV7-2 and TRBJ1-6; D unresolved. Germline CDR1 is SGHTA and CDR2 is FQGNSA. Trimming removed 6 bases at V and 7 bases at J, with 16 bases between. The CDR3 runs to 15 residues. CDR3 DNA: TGTGCCAGCAGTTCAAACGGTGGGGAGAATTCACCCCTCCACTTT. Translation: CASSSNGGENSPLHF.

The gene calls are TRBV29-1 and TRBJ1-2; 10 bases map to TRBD1. In germline, CDR1 is SQVTM, CDR2 ANQGSEA. The CDR3 has 14 amino acids. V dropped 6 bases and J dropped 5; count of bases not matched to a gene: 9. The CDR3 DNA reads TGCAGCGTGGATGACAGGGGGCAAGTGTATGGCTACACCTTC. It encodes CSVDDRGQVYGYTF.

This rearrangement joins TRBV20-1 to TRBJ2-1; 9 nucleotides agree with TRBD2. This CDR3 is built from 14 residues. Germline V CDR1 and CDR2: DFQATT, SNEGSKA (reference sequence). The V and J ends lost 5 bases and 7 bases, in that order; junction bases with no gene match: 9. The CDR3 DNA reads TGCAGTGCTGGCCTAGCGGGGAGAGGGAATGAGCAGTTCTTC. Amino acid sequence: CSAGLAGRGNEQFF.

The V gene is TRBV10-3, the J gene TRBJ2-6; TRBD1 aligns across 7 bases. Germline V gene lookup returns CDR1 ENHRY and CDR2 SYGVKD. CDR3 length: 16 amino acids. V dropped 10 bases and J dropped 1; count of bases not matched to a gene: 10. The CDR3 protein is CATQSGTASGANVLTF. In DNA, the CDR3 is TGTGCCACCCAATCCGGGACAGCGTCTGGGGCCAACGTCCTGACTTTC.